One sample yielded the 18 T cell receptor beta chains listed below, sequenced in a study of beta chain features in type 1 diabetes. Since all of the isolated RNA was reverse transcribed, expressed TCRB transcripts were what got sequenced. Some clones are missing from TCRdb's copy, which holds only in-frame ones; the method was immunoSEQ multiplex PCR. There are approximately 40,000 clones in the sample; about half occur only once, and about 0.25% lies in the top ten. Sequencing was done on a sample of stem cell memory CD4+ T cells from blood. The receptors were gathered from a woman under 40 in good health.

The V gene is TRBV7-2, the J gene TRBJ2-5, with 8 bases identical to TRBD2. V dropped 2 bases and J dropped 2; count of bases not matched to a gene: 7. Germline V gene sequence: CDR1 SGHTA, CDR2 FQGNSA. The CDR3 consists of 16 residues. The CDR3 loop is CASSLYTSGSQETQYF. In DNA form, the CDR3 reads TGTGCCAGCAGCTTATACACTAGCGGTTCTCAAGAGACCCAGTACTTC.

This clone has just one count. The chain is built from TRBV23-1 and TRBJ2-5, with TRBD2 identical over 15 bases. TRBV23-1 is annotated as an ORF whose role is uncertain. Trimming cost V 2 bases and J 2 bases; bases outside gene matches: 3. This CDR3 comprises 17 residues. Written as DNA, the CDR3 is TGCGCCAGCAGTCAAGCCGGGACTAGCGGGAGGCAAGAGACCCAGTACTTC. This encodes CASSQAGTSGRQETQYF.

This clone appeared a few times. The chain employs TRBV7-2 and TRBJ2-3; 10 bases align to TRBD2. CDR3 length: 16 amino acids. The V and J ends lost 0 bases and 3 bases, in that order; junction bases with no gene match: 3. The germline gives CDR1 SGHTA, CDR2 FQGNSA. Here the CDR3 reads CASSLALTSGTDTQYF. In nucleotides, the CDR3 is TGTGCCAGCAGCTTAGCATTGACTAGCGGGACAGATACGCAGTATTTT.

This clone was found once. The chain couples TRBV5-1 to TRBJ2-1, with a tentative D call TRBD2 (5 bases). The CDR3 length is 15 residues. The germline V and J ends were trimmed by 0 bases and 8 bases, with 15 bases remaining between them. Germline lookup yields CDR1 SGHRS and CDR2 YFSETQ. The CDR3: CASSLGTPGRDEQFF. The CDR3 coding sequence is TGCGCCAGCAGCTTGGGCACCCCTGGGCGGGATGAGCAGTTCTTC.

CDR3 protein: CASRRQGGTGELFF. The CDR3 DNA reads as TGTGCCAGCAGAAGACAGGGGGGAACCGGGGAGCTGTTTTTT. The rearrangement links TRBV2 to TRBJ2-2, with 9 bases identical to TRBD1. Trimming cost V 6 bases and J 5 bases; bases outside gene matches: 4. This CDR3 is built from 14 residues. In germline, CDR1 is SNHLY, CDR2 FYNNEI.

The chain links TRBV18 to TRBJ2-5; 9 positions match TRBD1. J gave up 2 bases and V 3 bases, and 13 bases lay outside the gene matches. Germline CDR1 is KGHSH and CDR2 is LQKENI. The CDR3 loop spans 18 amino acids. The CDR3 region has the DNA TGTGCCAGCTCACCGCTCACCGGGACAGGGAAGGGGCAAGAGACCCAGTACTTC. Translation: CASSPLTGTGKGQETQYF.

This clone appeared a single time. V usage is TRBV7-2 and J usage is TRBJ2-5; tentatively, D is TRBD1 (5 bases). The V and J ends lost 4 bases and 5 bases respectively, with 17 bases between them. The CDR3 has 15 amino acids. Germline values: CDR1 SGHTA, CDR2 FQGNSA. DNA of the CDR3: TGTGCCAGCAGCTCTGTTCGCCGACCAGGGGAGACCCAGTACTTC. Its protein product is CASSSVRRPGETQYF.

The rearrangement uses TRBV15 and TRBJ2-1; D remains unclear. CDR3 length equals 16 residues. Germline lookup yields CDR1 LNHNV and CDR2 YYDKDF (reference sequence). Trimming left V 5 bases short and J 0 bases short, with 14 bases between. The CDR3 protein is CATSVPRVSSYNEQFF. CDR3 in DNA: TGTGCCACCAGCGTACCCCGGGTTAGCTCCTACAATGAGCAGTTCTTC. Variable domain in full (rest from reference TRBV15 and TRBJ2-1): DAMVIQNPRYQVTQFGKPVTLSCSQTLNHNVMYWYQQKSSQAPKLLFHYYDKDFNNEADTPDNFQSRRPNTSFCFLDIRSPGLGDTAMYLCATSVPRVSSYNEQFFGPGTRLTVL.

Here the CDR3 reads CASSPLAGALEQYF. In DNA form, the CDR3 reads TGTGCCAGTAGTCCACTAGCGGGAGCCCTGGAGCAGTACTTC. This chain uses TRBV19 with TRBJ2-7; 11 positions match TRBD2. The CDR3 is 14 residues long. CDR1 is LNHDA and CDR2 is SQIVND in the germline V gene (reference sequence). V was pared by 5 bases and J by 7 bases, with 7 bases of the junction left unmatched.

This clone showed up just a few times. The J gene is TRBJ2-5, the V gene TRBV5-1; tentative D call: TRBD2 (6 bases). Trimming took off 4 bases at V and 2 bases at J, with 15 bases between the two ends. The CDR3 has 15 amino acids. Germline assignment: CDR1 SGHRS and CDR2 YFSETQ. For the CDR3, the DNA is TGCGCCAGCAGCACCTCCCCGGGAGAGCAAGAGACCCAGTACTTC. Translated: CASSTSPGEQETQYF.

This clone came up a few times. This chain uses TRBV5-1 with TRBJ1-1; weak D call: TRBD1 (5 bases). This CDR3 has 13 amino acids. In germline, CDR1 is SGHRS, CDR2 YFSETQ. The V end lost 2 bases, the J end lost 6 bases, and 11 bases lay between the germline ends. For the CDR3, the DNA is TGCGCCAGCAGCTTCCAGGGTTCAGCTGAAGCTTTCTTT. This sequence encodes CASSFQGSAEAFF. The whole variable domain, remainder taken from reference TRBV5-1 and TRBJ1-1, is KAGVTQTPRYLIKTRGQQVTLSCSPISGHRSVSWYQQTPGQGLQFLFEYFSETQRNKGNFPGRFSGRQFSNSRSEMNVSTLELGDSALYLCASSFQGSAEAFFGQGTRLTVV.

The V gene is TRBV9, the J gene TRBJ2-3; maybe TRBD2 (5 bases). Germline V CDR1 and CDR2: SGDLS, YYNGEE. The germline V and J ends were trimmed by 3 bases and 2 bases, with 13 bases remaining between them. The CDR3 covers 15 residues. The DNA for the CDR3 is TGTGCCAGCAGCGAACGGACTTTTTTCACAGATACGCAGTATTTT. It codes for CASSERTFFTDTQYF.

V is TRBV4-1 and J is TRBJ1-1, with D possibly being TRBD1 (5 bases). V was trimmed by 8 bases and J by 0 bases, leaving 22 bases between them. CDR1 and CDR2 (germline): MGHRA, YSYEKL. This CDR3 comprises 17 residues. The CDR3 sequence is CASSGGTPTGVNTEAFF. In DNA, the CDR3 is TGCGCCAGCTCCGGAGGGACGCCAACGGGGGTGAACACTGAAGCTTTCTTT.

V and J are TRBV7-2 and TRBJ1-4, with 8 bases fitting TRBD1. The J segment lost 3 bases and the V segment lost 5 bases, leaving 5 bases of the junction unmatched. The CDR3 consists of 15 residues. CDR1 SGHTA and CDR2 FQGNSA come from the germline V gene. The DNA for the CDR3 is TGTGCCAGCAGCCTGGACAGGGCGGCTAATGAAAAACTGTTTTTT. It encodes CASSLDRAANEKLFF.

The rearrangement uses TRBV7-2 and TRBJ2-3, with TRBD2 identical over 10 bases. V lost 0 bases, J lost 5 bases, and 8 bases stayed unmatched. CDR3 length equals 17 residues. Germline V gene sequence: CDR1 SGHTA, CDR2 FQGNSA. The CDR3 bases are TGTGCCAGCAGCTTAGCCCCTAGCGGGAGCATTGGAGATACGCAGTATTTT. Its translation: CASSLAPSGSIGDTQYF.

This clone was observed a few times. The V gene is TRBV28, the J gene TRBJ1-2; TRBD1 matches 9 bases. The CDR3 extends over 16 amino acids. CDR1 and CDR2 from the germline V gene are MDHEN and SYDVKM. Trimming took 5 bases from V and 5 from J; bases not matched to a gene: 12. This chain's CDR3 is CASSTPGTGSQYGYTF. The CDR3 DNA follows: TGTGCCAGCAGTACTCCCGGGACAGGGAGCCAGTATGGCTACACCTTC.

CDR3 sequence reads: CSASPEETQYF. The CDR3 coding sequence is TGCAGTGCTAGTCCAGAAGAGACCCAGTACTTC. The chain has TRBV20-1 and TRBJ2-5; no reliable D call. Looked up from germline, CDR1 is DFQATT and CDR2 is SNEGSKA (reference sequence). V lost 3 bases, J lost 3 bases, and 5 bases lay in between. The CDR3 is 11 residues long.

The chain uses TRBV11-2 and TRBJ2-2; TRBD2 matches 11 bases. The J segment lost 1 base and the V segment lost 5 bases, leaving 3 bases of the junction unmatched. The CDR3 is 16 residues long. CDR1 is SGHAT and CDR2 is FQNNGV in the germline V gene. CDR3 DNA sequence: TGTGCCAGCAGCCTCCTAGCGGGAGGGAACACCGGGGAGCTGTTTTTT. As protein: CASSLLAGGNTGELFF. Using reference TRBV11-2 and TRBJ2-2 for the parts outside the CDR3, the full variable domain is EAGVAQSPRYKIIEKRQSVAFWCNPISGHATLYWYQQILGQGPKLLIQFQNNGVVDDSQLPKDRFSAERLKGVDSTLKIQPAKLEDSAVYLCASSLLAGGNTGELFFGEGSRLTVL.